The subject of this entry is one TCR beta chain. What antigen it recognizes has not been identified. Nothing much larger sits one base from this clone, and base qualities are not available. V sheds 8 bases and J sheds 2 bases, leaving 17 bases between their ends. The CDR3, from cysteine to phenylalanine, totals 15 residues. Only the CDR3 DNA is retained, 45 bases long and in frame from the first base. Based on the germline V gene (reference sequence), the CDR1 and CDR2 sequences are MNHNY and SVGAGI. This record belongs to a study of STAT5B mutations in CD4+ large granular lymphocyte leukemia (dated by TCRdb to the early 2020s). With respect to the entire study: Among healthy controls, the CDR3 'QG' motif was associated with a particular HLA allele. The purity of purified fractions was confirmed by flow cytometry on FACSCanto II or FACSVerse to exceed 95% among lymphocytes. The study compared the TCRbeta repertoires of patients with CD4+ T-cell large granular lymphocyte leukemia against the TCRbeta repertoires of healthy blood donors.

The healthy controls were 37 blood donors, and the buffy coats of these donors were supplied by the Finnish Red Cross blood service. All TCR-sequenced material derived from peripheral blood: patient blood samples and healthy donor buffy coats. Peripheral blood mononuclear cells were isolated by Ficoll-Hypaque gradient centrifugation. CD4+ cells were purified magnetically from the buffy coats of healthy controls. The Gentra Puregene Cell and Tissue kit was used to extract genomic DNA, and a Qubit 2.0 fluorometer was used to measure the amount of genomic DNA. The paper's findings and limits, for the study overall: Greater clonality appeared to be present in CD4-sorted patient repertoires than in healthy CD4+ repertoires, and the difference was retained after the putative leukemic clones were removed. The main leukemic clonotypes were found to be private to each patient, although roughly a quarter of the main leukemic clonotypes were detected at low frequency in the non-leukemic repertoires of other patients. Enrichment of TRBV06-family usage was observed among the top patient clones (8/27) relative to healthy controls (2/35). The data were not HLA-matched, and the relatively small sample size could explain the higher clonality seen in CD4+ compared with CD8+ T-LGLL.

TCRbeta rearrangements were sequenced from genomic DNA using the immunoSEQ assay at survey resolution. On the authors' methods: In the TCR sequencing data, the lowest productive clonotype frequency that could be detected was 2.59 x 10-5. Only productive TCRbeta rearrangements, meaning sequences that were complete and in-frame, were kept for the analyses. Simpson clonality, calculated in the immunoSEQ Analyzer version 3.0, was used as the measure of sample clonality. Clones were binned by frequency as very rare, small, medium, large (1-20%) or hyperexpanded (>20%). Generation probabilities were estimated with OLGA 1.2.3, V-gene circos plots were generated with VDJtools, specificities were searched for in VDJdb, and CDR3 motifs were identified with GLIPH. TCRdb stores this immuneACCESS table with in-frame sequences only. Part of the clones is absent; in the studies checked, under half of the shortfall reflects unresolved V genes, and no reason is known for the rest. V and J calls and clone size come straight from that table; D and trimming were deduced from the DNA. A total of 30,000 or so clones appear in this sample, 60% to 85% of them only once. Approximately 1.1% of the sample is held by the ten biggest clonotypes.

The chain is encoded by TRBV6-6 joined to TRBJ2-3; a weak D assignment points to TRBD2 (6 bases agree). This clonotype was sampled from a human donor in good health. The sample consisted of CD4+ T cells from blood buffy coats. The CDR3 corresponds to CASAGRDFPTDTQYF. At the DNA level, the sequence is TGTGCCAGCGCCGGGCGGGACTTCCCCACAGATACGCAGTATTTT.